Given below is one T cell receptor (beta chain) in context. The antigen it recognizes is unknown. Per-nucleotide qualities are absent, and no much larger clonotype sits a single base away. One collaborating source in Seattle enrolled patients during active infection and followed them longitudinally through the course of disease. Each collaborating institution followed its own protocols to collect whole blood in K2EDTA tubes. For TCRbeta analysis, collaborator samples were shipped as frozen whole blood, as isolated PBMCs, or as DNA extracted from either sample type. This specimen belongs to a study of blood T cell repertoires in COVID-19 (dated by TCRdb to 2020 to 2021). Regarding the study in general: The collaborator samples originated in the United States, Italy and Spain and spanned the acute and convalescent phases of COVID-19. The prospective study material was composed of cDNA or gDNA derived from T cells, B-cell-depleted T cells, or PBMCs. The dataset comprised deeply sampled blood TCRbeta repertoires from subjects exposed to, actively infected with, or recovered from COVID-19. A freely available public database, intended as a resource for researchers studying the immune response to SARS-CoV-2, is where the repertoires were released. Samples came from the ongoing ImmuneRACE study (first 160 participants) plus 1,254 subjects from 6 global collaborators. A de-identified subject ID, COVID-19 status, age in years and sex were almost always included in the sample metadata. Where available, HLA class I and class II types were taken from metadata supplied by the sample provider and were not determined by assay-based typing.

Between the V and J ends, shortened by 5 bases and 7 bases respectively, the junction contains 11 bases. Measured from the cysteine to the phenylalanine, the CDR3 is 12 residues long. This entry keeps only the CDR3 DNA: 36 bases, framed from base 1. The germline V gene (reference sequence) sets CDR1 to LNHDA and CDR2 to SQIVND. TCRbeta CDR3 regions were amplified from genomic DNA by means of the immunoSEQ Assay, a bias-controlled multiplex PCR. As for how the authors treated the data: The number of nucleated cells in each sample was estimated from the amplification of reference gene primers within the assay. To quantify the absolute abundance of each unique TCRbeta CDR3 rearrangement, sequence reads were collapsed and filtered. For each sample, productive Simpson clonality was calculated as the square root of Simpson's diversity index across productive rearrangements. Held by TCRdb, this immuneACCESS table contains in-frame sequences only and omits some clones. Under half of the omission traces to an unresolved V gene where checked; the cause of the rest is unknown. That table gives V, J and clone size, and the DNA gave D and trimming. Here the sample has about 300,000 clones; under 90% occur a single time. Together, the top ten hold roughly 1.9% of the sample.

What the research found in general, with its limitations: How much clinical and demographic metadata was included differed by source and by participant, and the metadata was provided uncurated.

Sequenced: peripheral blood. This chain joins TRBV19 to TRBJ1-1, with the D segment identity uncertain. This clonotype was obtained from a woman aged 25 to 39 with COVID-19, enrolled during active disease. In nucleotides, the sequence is TGTGCCAGTAGTTCGGGGTATCTTGAAGCTTTCTTT. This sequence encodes CASSSGYLEAFF.